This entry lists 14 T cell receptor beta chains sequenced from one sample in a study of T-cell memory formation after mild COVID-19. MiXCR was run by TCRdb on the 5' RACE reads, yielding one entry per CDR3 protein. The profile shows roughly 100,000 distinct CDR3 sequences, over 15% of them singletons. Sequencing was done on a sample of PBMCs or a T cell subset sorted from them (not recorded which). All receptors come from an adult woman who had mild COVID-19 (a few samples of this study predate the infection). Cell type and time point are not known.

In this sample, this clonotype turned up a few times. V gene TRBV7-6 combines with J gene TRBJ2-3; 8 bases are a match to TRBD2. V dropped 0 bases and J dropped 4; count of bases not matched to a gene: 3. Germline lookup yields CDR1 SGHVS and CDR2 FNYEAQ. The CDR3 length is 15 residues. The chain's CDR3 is CASSLAGRGSDTQYF. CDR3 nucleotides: TGTGCCAGCAGCTTAGCCGGGAGGGGCTCAGATACGCAGTATTTT.

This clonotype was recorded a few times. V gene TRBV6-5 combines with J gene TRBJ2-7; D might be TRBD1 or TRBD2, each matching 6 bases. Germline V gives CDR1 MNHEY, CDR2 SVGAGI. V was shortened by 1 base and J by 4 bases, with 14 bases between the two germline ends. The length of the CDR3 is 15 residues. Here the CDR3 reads CASSYFRGLKYEQYF. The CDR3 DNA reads TGTGCCAGCAGTTACTTCCGGGGGCTCAAGTACGAGCAGTACTTC.

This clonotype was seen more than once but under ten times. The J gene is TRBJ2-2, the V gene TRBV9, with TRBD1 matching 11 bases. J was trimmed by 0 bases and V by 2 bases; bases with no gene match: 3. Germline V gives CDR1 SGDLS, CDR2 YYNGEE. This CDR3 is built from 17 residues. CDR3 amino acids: CASSVTDRGPNTGELFF. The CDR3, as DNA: TGTGCCAGCAGCGTGACGGACAGGGGGCCGAACACCGGGGAGCTGTTTTTT.

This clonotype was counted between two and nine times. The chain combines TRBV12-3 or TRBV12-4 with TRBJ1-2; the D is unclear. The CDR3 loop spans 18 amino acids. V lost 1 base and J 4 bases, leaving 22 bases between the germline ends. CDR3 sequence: CASSLGLRGSLYSYGYTF. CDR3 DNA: TGTGCCAGCAGTTTAGGTCTCAGAGGCTCTCTATACAGCTATGGCTACACCTTC.

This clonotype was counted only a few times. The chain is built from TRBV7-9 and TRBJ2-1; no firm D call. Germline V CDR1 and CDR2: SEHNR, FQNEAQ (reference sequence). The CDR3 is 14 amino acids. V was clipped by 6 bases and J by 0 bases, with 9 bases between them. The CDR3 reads CASRKESSYNEQFF. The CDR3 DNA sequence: TGTGCCAGCAGGAAGGAGAGCTCCTACAATGAGCAGTTCTTC.

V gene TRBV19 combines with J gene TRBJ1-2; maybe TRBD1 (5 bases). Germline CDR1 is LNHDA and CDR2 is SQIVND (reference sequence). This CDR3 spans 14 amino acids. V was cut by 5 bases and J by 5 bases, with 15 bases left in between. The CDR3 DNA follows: TGTGCCAGTAGTGCGCAGGGCTCTTTATATGGCTACACCTTC. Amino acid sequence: CASSAQGSLYGYTF.

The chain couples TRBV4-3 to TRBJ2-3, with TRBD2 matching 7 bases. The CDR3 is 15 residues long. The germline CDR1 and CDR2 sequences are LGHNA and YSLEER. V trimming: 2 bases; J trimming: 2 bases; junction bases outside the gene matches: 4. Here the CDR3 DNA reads TGCGCCAGCAGCCAACGTGGGACTAACACAGATACGCAGTATTTT. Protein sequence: CASSQRGTNTDTQYF.

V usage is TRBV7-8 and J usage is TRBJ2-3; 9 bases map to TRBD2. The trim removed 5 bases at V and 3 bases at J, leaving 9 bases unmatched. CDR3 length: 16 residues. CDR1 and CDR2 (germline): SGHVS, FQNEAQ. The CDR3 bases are TGTGCCAGCAGCCTTAGCGGGGGCCACACAACAGATACGCAGTATTTT. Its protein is CASSLSGGHTTDTQYF.

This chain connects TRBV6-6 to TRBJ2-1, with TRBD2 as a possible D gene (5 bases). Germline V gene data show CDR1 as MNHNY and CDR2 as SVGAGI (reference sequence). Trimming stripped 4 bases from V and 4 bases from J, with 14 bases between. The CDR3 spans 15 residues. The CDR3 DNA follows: TGTGCCAGCAGTTCCGAGCGGTCAATTTACAATGAGCAGTTCTTC. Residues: CASSSERSIYNEQFF.

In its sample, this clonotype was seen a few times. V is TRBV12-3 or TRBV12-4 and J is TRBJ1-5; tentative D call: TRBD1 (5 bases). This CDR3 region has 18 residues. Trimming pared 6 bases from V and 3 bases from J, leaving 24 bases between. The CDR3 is CASSALMGDWENNQPQHF. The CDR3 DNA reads TGTGCCAGCAGCGCCCTGATGGGGGACTGGGAAAACAATCAGCCCCAGCATTTT.

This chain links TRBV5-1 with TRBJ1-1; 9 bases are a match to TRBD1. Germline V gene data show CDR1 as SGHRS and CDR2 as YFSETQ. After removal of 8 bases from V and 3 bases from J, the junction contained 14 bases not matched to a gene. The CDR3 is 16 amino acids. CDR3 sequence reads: CARSPWGTGMDTEAFF. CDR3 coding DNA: TGCGCCAGGAGCCCCTGGGGGACAGGGATGGACACTGAAGCTTTCTTT.

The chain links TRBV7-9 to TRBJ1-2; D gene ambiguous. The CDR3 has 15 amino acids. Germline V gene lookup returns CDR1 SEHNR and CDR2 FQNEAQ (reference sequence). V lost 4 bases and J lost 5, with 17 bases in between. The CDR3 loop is CASSWDNASGYGYTF. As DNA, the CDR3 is TGTGCCAGCAGCTGGGATAACGCCTCGGGTTATGGCTACACCTTC.

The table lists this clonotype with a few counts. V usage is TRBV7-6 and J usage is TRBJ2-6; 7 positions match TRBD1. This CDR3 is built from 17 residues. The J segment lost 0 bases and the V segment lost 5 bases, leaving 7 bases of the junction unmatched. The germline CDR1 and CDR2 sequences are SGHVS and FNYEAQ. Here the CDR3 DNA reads TGTGCCAGCAGCGACAGGGACGGAAGCTCTGGGGCCAACGTCCTGACTTTC. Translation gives CASSDRDGSSGANVLTF.

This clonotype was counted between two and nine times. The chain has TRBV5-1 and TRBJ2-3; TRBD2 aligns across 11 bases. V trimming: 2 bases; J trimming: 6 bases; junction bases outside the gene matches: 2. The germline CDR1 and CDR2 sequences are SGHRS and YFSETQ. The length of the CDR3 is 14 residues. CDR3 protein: CASSLLAGADTQYF. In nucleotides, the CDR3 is TGCGCCAGCAGCTTACTAGCGGGGGCGGATACGCAGTATTTT. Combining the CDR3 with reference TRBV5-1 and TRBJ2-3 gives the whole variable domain KAGVTQTPRYLIKTRGQQVTLSCSPISGHRSVSWYQQTPGQGLQFLFEYFSETQRNKGNFPGRFSGRQFSNSRSEMNVSTLELGDSALYLCASSLLAGADTQYFGPGTRLTVL.